Below, 16 T cell receptor beta chains from the same sample are listed, as sequenced in a study of radiation and T cells in renal cell carcinoma. As for treatment: 15 Gy SBRT to primary tumor, nephrectomy 4 weeks later. TCRdb's table, derived via immunoSEQ multiplex PCR, lists solely in-frame clones and lacks some. The sample consists of about 12,000 clones, around a third of them appearing once. The sequencing here drew on tumor tissue, taken from a patient whose treatment included radiotherapy and nephrectomy. These receptors were taken from a man aged 55-75 years with renal cell carcinoma.

V and J are TRBV4-2 and TRBJ1-2; 7 positions match TRBD1. The CDR3 consists of 14 residues. V trimming: 0 bases; J trimming: 8 bases; junction bases outside the gene matches: 6. The germline V gene encodes CDR1 LGHNA and CDR2 YNFKEQ. The CDR3 reads CASSQDYRGVGYTF. The CDR3 region has the DNA TGTGCCAGCAGCCAAGATTACAGGGGAGTCGGCTACACCTTC.

This chain connects TRBV5-1 to TRBJ1-4; D ambiguous. The V end lost 2 bases, the J end lost 7 bases, and 12 bases lay between the germline ends. The V gene's germline CDR1 is SGHRS and CDR2 YFSETQ. The CDR3 covers 14 residues. The CDR3 region is CASSLQAPGEKLFF. As DNA, the CDR3 is TGCGCCAGCAGCTTACAAGCCCCGGGTGAAAAACTGTTTTTT.

The chain uses TRBV10-2 and TRBJ2-1; D gene ambiguous. V shed 2 bases and J shed 4 bases, with 3 bases lying between them. This CDR3 has 12 amino acids. The germline gives CDR1 WSHSY, CDR2 SAAADI. CDR3 bases: TGCGCCAGCAGTGAGCAGTACAATGAGCAGTTCTTC. Protein product: CASSEQYNEQFF.

This chain joins TRBV5-6 and TRBJ2-5; 8 bases align to TRBD2. The V segment lost 4 bases and the J segment 5 bases; nucleotides outside the gene matches: 7. Germline V gives CDR1 SGHDT, CDR2 YYEEEE. CDR3 length: 14 residues. Written as DNA, the CDR3 is TGTGCCAGCAGCCCAGCGGGAGTGAAGGAGACCCAGTACTTC. Translating gives CASSPAGVKETQYF.

The V and J genes are TRBV30 and TRBJ2-3; 7 bases match TRBD1. Germline V gene lookup returns CDR1 GTSNPN and CDR2 SVGIG (reference sequence). CDR3 length: 14 amino acids. V dropped 4 bases and J dropped 2; count of bases not matched to a gene: 6. DNA for the CDR3: TGTGCCTGGAAGGCAGGGGGTTCCACAGATACGCAGTATTTT. This codes for CAWKAGGSTDTQYF. The variable domain in full, completed from reference TRBV30 and TRBJ2-3, reads SQTIHQWPATLVQPVGSPLSLECTVEGTSNPNLYWYRQAAGRGLQLLFYSVGIGQISSEVPQNLSASRPQDRQFILSSKKLLLSDSGFYLCAWKAGGSTDTQYFGPGTRLTVL.

The V gene is TRBV5-4, the J gene TRBJ1-1, with a weak D call TRBD1 (5 bases). Trimming took 4 bases from V and 7 from J, leaving 11 bases between them. CDR1 and CDR2 (germline): SGHNT, YYREEE (reference sequence). The CDR3 spans 12 residues. The CDR3 region has the DNA TGTGCCAGCAGCCTCGGGGGGGATGAAGCTTTCTTT. Translating it yields CASSLGGDEAFF.

The V gene is TRBV5-1, the J gene TRBJ2-3, with 8 positions matching TRBD1. The length of the CDR3 is 15 residues. Germline CDR1 SGHRS, CDR2 YFSETQ. V lost 3 bases to trimming and J lost 6 bases; unmatched junction nucleotides: 9. The CDR3 here is CASSWGQAVMDTQYF. The CDR3 DNA is TGCGCCAGCAGCTGGGGACAGGCGGTTATGGATACGCAGTATTTT.

V is TRBV7-9 and J is TRBJ1-1; D may be TRBD1 (5 bases). CDR1 is SEHNR and CDR2 is FQNEAQ in the germline V gene (reference sequence). There are 15 residues in the CDR3. V lost 5 bases and J 0 bases, leaving 13 bases between the germline ends. The CDR3 DNA reads TGTGCCAGCAGCCGCGGGGCCGGGGTGAACACTGAAGCTTTCTTT. It translates to CASSRGAGVNTEAFF.

This chain joins TRBV6-5 and TRBJ1-2; TRBD1 matches 8 bases. The CDR3 consists of 13 residues. Germline V CDR1 and CDR2: MNHEY, SVGAGI. The trim removed 2 bases at V and 7 bases at J, leaving 3 bases unmatched. CDR3 protein: CASSYGQGGGYTF. The CDR3 DNA is TGTGCCAGCAGTTACGGACAGGGTGGTGGCTACACCTTC.

The V and J genes are TRBV6-5 and TRBJ1-2, with a tentative D call TRBD1 (5 bases). This CDR3 has 13 residues. V dropped 2 bases and J dropped 7 bases, with 11 bases sitting between them. CDR1 and CDR2 from the germline V gene are MNHEY and SVGAGI. The CDR3, as DNA: TGTGCCAGCAGTTACGCAGGGAAGGGTGGCTACACCTTC. Its translation: CASSYAGKGGYTF.

This sequence joins TRBV5-4 and TRBJ1-2; tentatively, D is TRBD1 (5 bases). CDR1 and CDR2 (germline): SGHNT, YYREEE (reference sequence). V was pared by 0 bases and J by 5 bases, with 5 bases between. This CDR3 spans 12 amino acids. The CDR3 spells CASSLGGYGYTF. CDR3 nucleotides: TGTGCCAGCAGCTTGGGGGGGTATGGCTACACCTTC. Full variable domain (outside the CDR3, taken from reference TRBV5-4 and TRBJ1-2): ETGVTQSPTHLIKTRGQQVTLRCSSQSGHNTVSWYQQALGQGPQFIFQYYREEENGRGNFPPRFSGLQFPNYSSELNVNALELDDSALYLCASSLGGYGYTFGSGTRLTVV.

This clone is labeled medium-sized. J is TRBJ1-2 and V is TRBV5-6, with D uncertain. V was pared by 0 bases and J by 7 bases, with 7 bases between. The CDR3 runs to 12 residues. CDR1 and CDR2 from the germline V gene are SGHDT and YYEEEE. The CDR3 loop is CASSLVASGYTF. CDR3 DNA: TGTGCCAGCAGCTTGGTGGCGTCTGGCTACACCTTC.

By share, this clone counts as medium-sized. The V gene is TRBV29-1, the J gene TRBJ2-1; 10 bases agree with TRBD1. This CDR3 spans 12 amino acids. Germline CDR1 SQVTM, CDR2 ANQGSEA. J was trimmed by 9 bases and V by 5 bases; bases with no gene match: 4. CDR3 coding DNA: TGCAGCGTTCCGGACAGGGGGAGTGAGCAGTTCTTC. As protein: CSVPDRGSEQFF.

The chain recombines TRBV29-1 with TRBJ2-6, with 12 bases lining up with TRBD2. In germline, CDR1 is SQVTM, CDR2 ANQGSEA. The CDR3 has 17 residues. V shed 6 bases and J 0 bases; nucleotides not matched to a gene: 6. The CDR3: CSVPGTSGLSGANVLTF. In nucleotides, the CDR3 is TGCAGCGTCCCCGGGACTAGCGGGCTCTCTGGGGCCAACGTCCTGACTTTC.

The gene calls are TRBV6-6 and TRBJ1-2, with D hard to call. The CDR3 is 11 amino acids. CDR1 MNHNY and CDR2 SVGAGI come from the germline V gene (reference sequence). V lost 6 bases to trimming and J lost 12 bases, with 14 bases between them. The CDR3 nucleotides are TGTGCCAGCAGGGGTTCCTACGGCGACACCTTC. Protein product: CASRGSYGDTF.

The V call is TRBV27, the J call TRBJ2-7; possibly TRBD1 for D (8 bases). V was clipped by 4 bases and J by 5 bases, with 15 bases between them. Germline-derived CDR1 and CDR2 are MNHEY and SMNVEV (reference sequence). The CDR3 has 14 residues. CDR3 sequence: CASSSYRGRDEQYF. The CDR3 DNA sequence: TGTGCCAGCAGTTCCTACAGGGGGAGGGACGAGCAGTACTTC.